The clone carrying this TCR beta chain was seen many times. Losses at the gene ends were 5 bases for V and 3 bases for J; bases not matched to a gene: 7. The germline gives CDR1 SGHTA, CDR2 FQGNSA. The CDR3 loop spans 15 amino acids. The sample comes from a study of metastatic and nonmetastatic thyroid tumors. TCRdb redid the clone calls on the PCR reads using MiXCR. The repertoire holds about 21,000 clones, with roughly 10% as singletons. Thyroid surgery had not been preceded by any treatment in any patient. J is TRBJ2-7 and V is TRBV7-2; the match to TRBD2 covers 10 bases. This clonotype was sampled from a female donor with papillary thyroid cancer or a benign thyroid nodule (not recorded which). Some clones in this sample may be carry-over from other donors' samples. The sequencing sample was made of blood. DNA for the CDR3: TGTGCCAGCAGCCCCTGGACTAGCGGAGACTACGAGCAGTACTTC. This translates into CASSPWTSGDYEQYF. The entire variable domain, with the rest obtained from reference TRBV7-2 and TRBJ2-7, is as follows: GAGVSQSPSNKVTEKGKDVELRCDPISGHTALYWYRQSLGQGLEFLIYFQGNSAPDKSGLPSDRFSAERTGGSVSTLTIQRTQQEDSAVYLCASSPWTSGDYEQYFGPGTRLTVT.